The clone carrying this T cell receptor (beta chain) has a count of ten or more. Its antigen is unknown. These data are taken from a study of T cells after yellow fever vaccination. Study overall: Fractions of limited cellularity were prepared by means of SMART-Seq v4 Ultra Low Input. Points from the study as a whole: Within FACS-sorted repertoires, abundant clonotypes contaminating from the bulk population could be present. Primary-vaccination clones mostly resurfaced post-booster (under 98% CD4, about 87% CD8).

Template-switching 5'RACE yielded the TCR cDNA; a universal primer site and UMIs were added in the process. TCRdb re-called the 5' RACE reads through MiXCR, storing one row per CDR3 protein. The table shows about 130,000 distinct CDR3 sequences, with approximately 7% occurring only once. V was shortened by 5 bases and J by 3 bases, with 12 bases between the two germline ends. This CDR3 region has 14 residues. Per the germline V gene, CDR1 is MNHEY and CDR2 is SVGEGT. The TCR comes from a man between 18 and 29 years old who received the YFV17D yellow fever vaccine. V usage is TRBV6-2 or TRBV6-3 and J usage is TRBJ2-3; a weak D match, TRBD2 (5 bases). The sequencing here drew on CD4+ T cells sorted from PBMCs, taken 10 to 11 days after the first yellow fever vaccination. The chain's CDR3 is CASSDFLATDTQYF. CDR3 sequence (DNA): TGTGCCAGCAGTGATTTTTTAGCGACAGATACGCAGTATTTT.